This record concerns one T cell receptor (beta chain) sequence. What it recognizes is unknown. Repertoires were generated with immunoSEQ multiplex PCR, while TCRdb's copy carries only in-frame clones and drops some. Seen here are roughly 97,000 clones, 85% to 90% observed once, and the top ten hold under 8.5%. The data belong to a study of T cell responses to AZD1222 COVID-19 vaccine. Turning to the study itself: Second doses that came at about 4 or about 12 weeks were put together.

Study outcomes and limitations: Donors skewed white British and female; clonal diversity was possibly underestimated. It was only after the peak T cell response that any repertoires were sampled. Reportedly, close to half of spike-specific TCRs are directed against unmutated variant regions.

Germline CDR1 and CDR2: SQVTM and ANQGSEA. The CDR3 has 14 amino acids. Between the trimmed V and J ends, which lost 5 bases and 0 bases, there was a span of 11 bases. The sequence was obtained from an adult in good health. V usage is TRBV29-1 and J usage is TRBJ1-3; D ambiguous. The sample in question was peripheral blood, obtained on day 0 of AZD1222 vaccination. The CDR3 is CSVHTASSGNTIYF. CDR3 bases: TGCAGCGTTCACACCGCTAGCTCTGGAAACACCATATATTTT.